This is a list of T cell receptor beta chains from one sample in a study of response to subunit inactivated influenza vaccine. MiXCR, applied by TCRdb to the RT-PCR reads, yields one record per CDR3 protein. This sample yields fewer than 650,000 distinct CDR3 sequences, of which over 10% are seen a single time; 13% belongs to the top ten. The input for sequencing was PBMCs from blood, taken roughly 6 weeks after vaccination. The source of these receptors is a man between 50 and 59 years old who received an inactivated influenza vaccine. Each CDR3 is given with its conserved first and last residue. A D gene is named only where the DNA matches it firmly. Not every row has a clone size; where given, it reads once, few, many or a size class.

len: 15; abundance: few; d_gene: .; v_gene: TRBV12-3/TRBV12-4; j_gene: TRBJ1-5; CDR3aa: CASSSQGLGNQPQHF; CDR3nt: TGTGCCAGCAGTTCTCAGGGATTGGGCAATCAGCCCCAGCATTTT
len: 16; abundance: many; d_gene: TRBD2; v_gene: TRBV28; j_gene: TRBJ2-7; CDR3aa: CASSSPAMAGGDEQYF; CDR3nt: TGTGCCAGCAGTTCCCCCGCCATGGCGGGAGGCGACGAGCAGTACTTC
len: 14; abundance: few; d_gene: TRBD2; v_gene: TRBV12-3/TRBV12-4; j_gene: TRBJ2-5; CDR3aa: CASRRGGGRETQYF; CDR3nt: TGTGCCAGCAGACGCGGGGGTGGTAGGGAGACCCAGTACTTC
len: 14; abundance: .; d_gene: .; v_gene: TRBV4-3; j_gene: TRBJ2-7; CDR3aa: CASSQDPRSGEQYF; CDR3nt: TGCGCCAGCAGCCAAGATCCTAGGTCGGGAGAGCAGTACTTC
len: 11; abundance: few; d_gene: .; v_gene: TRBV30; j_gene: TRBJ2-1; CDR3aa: CACCSSAEQFF; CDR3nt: TGTGCCTGTTGCTCGTCCGCTGAGCAGTTCTTC
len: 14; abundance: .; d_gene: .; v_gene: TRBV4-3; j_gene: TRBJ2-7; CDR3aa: CASSQGPSSYEQYF; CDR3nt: TGCGCCAGCAGCCAAGGGCCTAGTTCCTACGAGCAGTACTTC
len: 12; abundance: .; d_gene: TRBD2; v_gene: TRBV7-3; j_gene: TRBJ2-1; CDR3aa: CATSGAYNEQFF; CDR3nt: TGTGCCACTAGCGGGGCCTACAATGAGCAGTTCTTC
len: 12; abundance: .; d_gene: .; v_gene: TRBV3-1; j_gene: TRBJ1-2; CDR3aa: CASSQGVSAHTF; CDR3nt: TGTGCCAGCAGCCAAGGAGTCTCGGCGCACACCTTC
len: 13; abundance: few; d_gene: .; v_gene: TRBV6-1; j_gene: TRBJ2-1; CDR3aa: CASSATGYNEQFF; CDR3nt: TGTGCCAGCAGCGCAACAGGGTACAATGAGCAGTTCTTC
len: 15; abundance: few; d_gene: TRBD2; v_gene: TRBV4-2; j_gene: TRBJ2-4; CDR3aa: CASSQPHSGGDIQYF; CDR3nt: TGTGCCAGCAGCCAACCTCACTCGGGGGGGGACATTCAGTACTTC
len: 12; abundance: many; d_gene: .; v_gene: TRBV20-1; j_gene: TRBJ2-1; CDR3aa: CSWKGSYNEQFF; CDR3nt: TGCAGCTGGAAGGGCTCCTACAATGAGCAGTTCTTC
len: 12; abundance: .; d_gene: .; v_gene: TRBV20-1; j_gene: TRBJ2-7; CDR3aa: CSAREGHYEQYF; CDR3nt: TGCAGTGCTAGAGAGGGACACTACGAGCAGTACTTC
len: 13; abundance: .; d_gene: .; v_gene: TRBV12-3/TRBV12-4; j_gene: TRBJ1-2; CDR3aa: CASGDRPNYGYTF; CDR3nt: TGTGCCAGCGGCGACAGACCTAACTATGGCTACACCTTC
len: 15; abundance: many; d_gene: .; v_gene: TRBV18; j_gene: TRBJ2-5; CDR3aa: CASSPPGLGEETQYF; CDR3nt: TGTGCCAGCTCACCACCGGGATTGGGGGAAGAGACCCAGTACTTC
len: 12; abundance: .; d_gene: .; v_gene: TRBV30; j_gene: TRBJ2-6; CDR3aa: CAADTGANVLTF; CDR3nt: TGTGCCGCGGACACTGGGGCCAACGTCCTGACTTTC
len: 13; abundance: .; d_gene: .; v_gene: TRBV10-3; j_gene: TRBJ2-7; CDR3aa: CAIKSATHYEQYF; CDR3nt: TGTGCCATCAAATCCGCGACACATTACGAGCAGTACTTC
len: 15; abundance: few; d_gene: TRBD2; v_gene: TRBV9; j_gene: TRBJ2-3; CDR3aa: CASSVGSGRADTQYF; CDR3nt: TGTGCCAGCAGCGTAGGTAGCGGGAGGGCAGATACGCAGTATTTT
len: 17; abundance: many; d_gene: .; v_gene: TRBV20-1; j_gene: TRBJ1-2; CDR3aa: CSARDRLRQQAARGYTF; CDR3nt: TGCAGTGCTAGAGATCGGTTGCGACAGCAGGCAGCGCGGGGCTACACCTTC
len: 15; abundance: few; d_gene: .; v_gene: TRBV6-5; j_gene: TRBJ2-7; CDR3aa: CASSLGLNTGGEQYF; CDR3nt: TGTGCCAGCAGTTTAGGACTAAATACTGGGGGCGAGCAGTACTTC
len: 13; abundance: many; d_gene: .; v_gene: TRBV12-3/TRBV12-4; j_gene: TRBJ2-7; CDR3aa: CASSGTLYYEQYF; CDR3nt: TGTGCCAGCAGCGGGACCTTATACTACGAGCAGTACTTC
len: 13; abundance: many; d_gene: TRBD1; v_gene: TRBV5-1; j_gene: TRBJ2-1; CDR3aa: CASSRDSGNEQFF; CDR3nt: TGCGCCAGCAGCAGGGACAGCGGTAATGAGCAGTTCTTC
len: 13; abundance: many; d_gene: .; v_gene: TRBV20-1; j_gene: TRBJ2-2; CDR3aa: CSARTERTGELFF; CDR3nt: TGCAGTGCTAGGACAGAGCGTACCGGGGAGCTGTTTTTT
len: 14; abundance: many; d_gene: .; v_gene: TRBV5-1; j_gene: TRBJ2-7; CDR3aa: CASSLALKGEEQYF; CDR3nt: TGCGCCAGCAGCTTGGCCCTTAAGGGAGAAGAGCAGTACTTC
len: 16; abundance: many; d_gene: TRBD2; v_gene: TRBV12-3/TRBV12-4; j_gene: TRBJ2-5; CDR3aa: CASSWLAGGTKETQYF; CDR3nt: TGTGCCAGCAGTTGGTTAGCGGGAGGGACAAAAGAGACCCAGTACTTC
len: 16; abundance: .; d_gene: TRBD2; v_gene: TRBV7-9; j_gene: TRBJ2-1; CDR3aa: CASSNSGRAVGNEQFF; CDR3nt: TGTGCCAGCAGCAATAGCGGGAGGGCCGTTGGCAATGAGCAGTTCTTC
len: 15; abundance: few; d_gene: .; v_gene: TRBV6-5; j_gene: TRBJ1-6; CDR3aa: CASSYSAQGRSPLHF; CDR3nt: TGTGCCAGCAGTTACTCGGCGCAGGGGCGGTCACCCCTCCACTTT
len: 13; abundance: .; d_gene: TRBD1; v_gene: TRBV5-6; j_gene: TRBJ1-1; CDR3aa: CASSMLQGRLTFF; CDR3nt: TGTGCCAGCAGCATGCTACAGGGGAGGCTGACTTTCTTT
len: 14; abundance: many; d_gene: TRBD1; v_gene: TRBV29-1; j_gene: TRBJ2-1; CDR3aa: CSVEVGTVELGQFF; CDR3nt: TGCAGCGTTGAAGTAGGGACAGTTGAACTTGGGCAGTTCTTC
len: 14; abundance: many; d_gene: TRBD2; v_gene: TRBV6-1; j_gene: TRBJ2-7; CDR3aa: CASSETSGPSEQYF; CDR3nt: TGTGCCAGCAGCGAGACTAGCGGGCCCTCCGAGCAGTACTTC
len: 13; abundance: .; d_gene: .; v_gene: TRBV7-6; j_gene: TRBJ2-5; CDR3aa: CASSQEGLGTQYF; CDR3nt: TGTGCCAGCAGCCAAGAGGGCCTAGGGACCCAGTACTTC
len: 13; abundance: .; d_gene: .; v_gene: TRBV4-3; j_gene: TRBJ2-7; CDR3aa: CASSQGGDSEQYF; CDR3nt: TGCGCCAGCAGCCAAGGAGGGGATTCCGAGCAGTACTTC
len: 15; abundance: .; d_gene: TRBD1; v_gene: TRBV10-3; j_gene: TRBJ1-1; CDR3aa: CAISERQGQSTEAFF; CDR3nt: TGTGCCATCAGTGAAAGACAGGGTCAGAGCACTGAAGCTTTCTTT
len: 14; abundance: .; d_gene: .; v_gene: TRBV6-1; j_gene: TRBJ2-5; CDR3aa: CASSAREGRETQYF; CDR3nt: TGTGCCAGCAGTGCCAGGGAAGGGCGCGAGACCCAGTACTTC
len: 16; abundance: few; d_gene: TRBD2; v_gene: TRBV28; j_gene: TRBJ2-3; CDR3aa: CASSSPRGGPGDTQYF; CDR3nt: TGTGCCAGCAGTTCACCCCGCGGGGGGCCGGGGGATACGCAGTATTTT
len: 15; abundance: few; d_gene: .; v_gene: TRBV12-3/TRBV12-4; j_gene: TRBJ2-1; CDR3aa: CASSLWESSYNEQFF; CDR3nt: TGTGCCAGCAGTTTGTGGGAGAGCTCCTACAATGAGCAGTTCTTC
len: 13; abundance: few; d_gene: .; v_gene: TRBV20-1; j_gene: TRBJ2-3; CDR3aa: CSARARRTDTQYF; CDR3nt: TGCAGTGCTAGGGCCAGACGCACAGATACGCAGTATTTT
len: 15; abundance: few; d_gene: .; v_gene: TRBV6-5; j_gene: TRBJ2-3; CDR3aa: CASSYGRRGTDTQYF; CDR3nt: TGTGCCAGCAGTTACGGTCGGAGGGGCACAGATACGCAGTATTTT
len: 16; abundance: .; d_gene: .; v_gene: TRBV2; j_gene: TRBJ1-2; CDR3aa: CASSEVPRQPAYGYTF; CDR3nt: TGTGCCAGCAGTGAAGTTCCACGGCAGCCCGCTTATGGCTACACCTTC
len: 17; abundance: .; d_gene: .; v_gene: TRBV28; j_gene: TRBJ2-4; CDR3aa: CASSYSELYLAKNIQYF; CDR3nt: TGTGCCAGCAGTTACTCGGAACTCTACCTAGCCAAAAACATTCAGTACTTC
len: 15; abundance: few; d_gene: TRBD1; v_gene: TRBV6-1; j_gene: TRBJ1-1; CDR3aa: CASRTGTGGYTEAFF; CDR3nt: TGTGCCAGCAGAACCGGGACAGGGGGATACACTGAAGCTTTCTTT
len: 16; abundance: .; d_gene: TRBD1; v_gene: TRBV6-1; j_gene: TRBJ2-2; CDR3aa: CASSDGQGMATGELFF; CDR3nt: TGTGCCAGCAGTGACGGACAGGGGATGGCCACCGGGGAGCTGTTTTTT
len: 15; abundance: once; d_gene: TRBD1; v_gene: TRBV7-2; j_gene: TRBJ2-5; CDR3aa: CASSVRTGSQETQYF; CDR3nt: TGTGCCAGCAGCGTAAGGACAGGGAGTCAAGAGACCCAGTACTTC
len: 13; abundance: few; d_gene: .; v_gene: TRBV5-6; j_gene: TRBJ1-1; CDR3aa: CASSWERGTEAFF; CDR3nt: TGTGCCAGCAGCTGGGAGCGCGGCACTGAAGCTTTCTTT
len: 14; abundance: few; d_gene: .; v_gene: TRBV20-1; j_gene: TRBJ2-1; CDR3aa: CSARGGGINNEQFF; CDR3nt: TGCAGTGCTAGGGGAGGGGGGATCAACAATGAGCAGTTCTTC
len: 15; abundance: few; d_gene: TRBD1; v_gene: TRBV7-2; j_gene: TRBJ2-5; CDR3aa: CASSLGDSLRETQYF; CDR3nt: TGTGCCAGCAGCTTAGGGGACAGTCTTCGAGAGACCCAGTACTTC
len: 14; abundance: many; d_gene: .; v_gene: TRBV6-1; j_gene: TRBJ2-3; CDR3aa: CASTESGRTDTQYF; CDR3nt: TGTGCCAGCACCGAATCAGGGCGAACAGATACGCAGTATTTT
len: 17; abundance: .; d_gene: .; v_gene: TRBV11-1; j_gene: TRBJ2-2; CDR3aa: CASSYLSGRWNTGELFF; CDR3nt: TGTGCCAGCAGCTACCTATCGGGAAGGTGGAACACCGGGGAGCTGTTTTTT
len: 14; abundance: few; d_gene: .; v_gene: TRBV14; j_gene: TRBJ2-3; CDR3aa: CASSPRLSTDTQYF; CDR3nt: TGTGCCAGCAGCCCACGACTCAGCACAGATACGCAGTATTTT
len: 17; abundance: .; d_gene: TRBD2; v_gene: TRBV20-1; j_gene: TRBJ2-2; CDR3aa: CSARDPIGGGGTGELFF; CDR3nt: TGCAGTGCTAGAGATCCGATAGGCGGGGGTGGCACCGGGGAGCTGTTTTTT
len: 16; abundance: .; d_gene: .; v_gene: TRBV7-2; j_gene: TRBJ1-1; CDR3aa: CASSLALLDLYTEAFF; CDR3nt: TGTGCCAGCAGCTTAGCTCTTTTAGACCTTTACACTGAAGCTTTCTTT
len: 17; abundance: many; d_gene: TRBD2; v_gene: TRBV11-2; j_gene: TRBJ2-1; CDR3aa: CASSLGGSGLAVSEQFF; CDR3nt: TGTGCCAGCAGCTTAGGTGGTTCGGGACTAGCGGTGAGTGAGCAGTTCTTC
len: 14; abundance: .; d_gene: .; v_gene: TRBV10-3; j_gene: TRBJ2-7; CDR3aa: CATRPPSSSYEQYF; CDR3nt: TGTGCCACAAGACCCCCTTCTAGCTCCTACGAGCAGTACTTC
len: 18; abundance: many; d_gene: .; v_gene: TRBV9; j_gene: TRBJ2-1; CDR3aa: CASSHHTSRPSSYNEQFF; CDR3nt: TGTGCCAGCAGCCATCACACGTCGAGGCCCAGCTCCTACAATGAGCAGTTCTTC
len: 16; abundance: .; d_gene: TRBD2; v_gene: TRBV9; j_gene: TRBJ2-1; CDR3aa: CASSVEGLAGRDEQFF; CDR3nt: TGTGCCAGCAGCGTAGAGGGACTAGCGGGGAGGGATGAGCAGTTCTTC
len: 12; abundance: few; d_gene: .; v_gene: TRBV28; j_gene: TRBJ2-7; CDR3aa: CASSYDSSEQYF; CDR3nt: TGTGCCAGCAGTTACGACTCCTCCGAGCAGTACTTC